The rows below give T cell receptor beta chains drawn from one sample of a study of shared clonotypes between healthy human individuals. Clones were read by immunoSEQ multiplex PCR, and TCRdb kept only the in-frame ones, dropping some. The sample contains about 2 million clones, 85% to 95% of which appear only once. The source material was naive CD8+ T cells sorted from blood. The receptors derive from a man aged 18 to 35 in good health. Each CDR3 is given with its conserved first and last residue. A D gene is named only where the DNA matches it firmly. Size tells how often a clone was seen (once, few, many) or the class of an expanded clone, and some rows leave it out.

v_gene	j_gene	d_gene	abundance	CDR3nt	CDR3aa
TRBV28	TRBJ1-6	.	.	TGTGCCAGCAGTGCATTACAGGGTTCGGATTCACCCCTCCACTTT	CASSALQGSDSPLHF
TRBV5-1	TRBJ2-7	.	.	TGCGCCAGCAGCTCCCCCGGGCAGGGATTCTACGAGCAGTACTTC	CASSSPGQGFYEQYF
TRBV13	TRBJ2-7	TRBD2	.	TGTGCCAGCAGCTTAGGCGGACCCAGGGAGGGCGAGCAGTACTTC	CASSLGGPREGEQYF
TRBV27	TRBJ2-1	.	.	TGTGCCAGCAGTCTGGGTCTACTTTACAATGAGCAGTTCTTC	CASSLGLLYNEQFF
TRBV9	TRBJ2-1	.	.	TGTGCCAGCAGCGTAGGGGATTCGTACAATGAGCAGTTCTTC	CASSVGDSYNEQFF
TRBV7-9	TRBJ1-2	TRBD1	few	TGTGCCAGCAGCTCAGATCAGACAGGGGGCGATGGCTACACCTTC	CASSSDQTGGDGYTF
TRBV19	TRBJ2-3	TRBD2	.	TGTGCCAGTAGTCCTCGACTAGCGGGGGCCAACACAGATACGCAGTATTTT	CASSPRLAGANTDTQYF
TRBV6-5	TRBJ1-2	.	many	TGTGCCAGCAGCCCCCCCGGGGATTATGGCTACACCTTC	CASSPPGDYGYTF
TRBV6-6	TRBJ1-2	.	.	TGTGCCAGCAGTTACACCCAGTATGGCTACACCTTC	CASSYTQYGYTF
TRBV5-1	TRBJ2-1	.	.	TGCGCCAGCAGCTTGGACCAGGTAAGGGCACCCTACAATGAGCAGTTCTTC	CASSLDQVRAPYNEQFF
TRBV6-1	TRBJ1-5	TRBD1	.	TGTGCCAGCAGTGAGTTTAGGGGGCTCAATCAGCCCCAGCATTTT	CASSEFRGLNQPQHF
TRBV6-5	TRBJ2-1	.	.	TGTGCCAGCAGTTACAATCGAGGGGACTACAATGAGCAGTTCTTC	CASSYNRGDYNEQFF
TRBV6-5	TRBJ1-1	.	.	TGTGCCAGCAGGTATATGGATACTGAAGCTTTCTTT	CASRYMDTEAFF
TRBV11-2	TRBJ1-2	.	.	TGTGCCAGCAGCCCTCACGGGGGCAGCTATGGCTACACCTTC	CASSPHGGSYGYTF
TRBV5-4	TRBJ1-2	TRBD1	.	TGTGCCAGCAGCGGCGGACAGGGTGGCTATGGCTACACCTTC	CASSGGQGGYGYTF
TRBV2	TRBJ1-5	.	.	TGTGCCAGCAGGGAAGGGACGGATAGCAATCAGCCCCAGCATTTT	CASREGTDSNQPQHF
TRBV5-4	TRBJ1-2	TRBD1	.	TGTGCCAGCAGCCCACAGGGGGTTTACCCTAACTATGGCTACACCTTC	CASSPQGVYPNYGYTF
TRBV7-9	TRBJ2-2	TRBD1	.	TGTGCCAGCAGCCCCGCGGCCGGGACAGGGGTAACCGGGGAGCTGTTTTTT	CASSPAAGTGVTGELFF
TRBV5-1	TRBJ2-4	.	.	TGCGCCAGCAGCTGGGACGTCGGAAACCCAGCCAAAAACATTCAGTACTTC	CASSWDVGNPAKNIQYF
TRBV4-1	TRBJ2-2	.	.	TGCGCCAGCAGCCATCTCCCGAAACCCCCCTCGAACACCGGGGAGCTGTTTTTT	CASSHLPKPPSNTGELFF
TRBV29-1	TRBJ2-1	.	.	TGCAGCGTTGTCGATTGGAGAGGGGGTGATGAGCAGTTCTTC	CSVVDWRGGDEQFF
TRBV6-5	TRBJ2-2	TRBD2	.	TGTGCCAGCAGCTATAGCGGGAGTAGCGCCGGGGAGCTGTTTTTT	CASSYSGSSAGELFF
TRBV5-8	TRBJ1-5	TRBD1	.	TGTGCCAGCAGCTTGGTCGGACAGGGGGCCCAGCCCCAGCATTTT	CASSLVGQGAQPQHF
TRBV5-6	TRBJ2-5	.	.	TGTGCCAGCAGCTTGGATGTTGGGACCCAGTACTTC	CASSLDVGTQYF